This entry describes one T cell receptor (beta chain). Vbeta (60) and Jbeta (13) primers were used in the PCR. This table comes from immunoSEQ multiplex PCR, and its TCRdb copy is limited to in-frame clones, with some not included. The sample includes 150,000 to 200,000 clones, approximately 80% seen only once; the top ten take more than 0.5%. This entry belongs to a study of cytomegalovirus exposure and HLA in healthy donors. V shed 4 bases, J shed 7 bases, and the junction held 4 bases outside the gene matches. Per the germline V gene, CDR1 is SGHRS and CDR2 is YFSETQ. This CDR3 comprises 15 residues.

The sequence derives from a woman aged 45-60 years in good health and CMV-seronegative. The source material was PBMCs. The gene calls are TRBV5-1 and TRBJ2-1; 14 positions match TRBD2. The CDR3 loop reads CASSPGLAGVNEQFF. The CDR3 region has the DNA TGCGCCAGCAGCCCGGGACTAGCGGGGGTGAATGAGCAGTTCTTC.